The following is a TCR beta chain sequence with its context. This clone has just one count. This clone's antigen is unknown. Per-base qualities were not stored, and no clone one base away is much larger. The data stem from a study of blood T cell repertoires in COVID-19 (dated by TCRdb to about 2020). Study-wide context: Collaborator samples came from the United States, Italy and Spain and covered acute and convalescent phases of COVID-19. The prospective study material was composed of cDNA or gDNA derived from T cells, B-cell-depleted T cells, or PBMCs. A de-identified subject ID, COVID-19 status, age in years and sex were almost always included in the sample metadata. Where available, HLA class I and class II types were taken from metadata supplied by the sample provider and were not determined by assay-based typing. The repertoires were released in a freely available public database intended as a resource for research on the immune response to SARS-CoV-2. Deeply sampled blood TCRbeta repertoires from subjects exposed to, actively infected with, or recovered from COVID-19 were included in the dataset. Samples came from the ongoing ImmuneRACE study (first 160 participants) plus 1,254 subjects from 6 global collaborators.

Paper-wide results and their limitations: The amount of clinical and demographic metadata varied by source and participant and was provided uncurated.

In the prospective study, participants were about 18 to 95 years old, resided in about two dozen geographic areas of the United States, and were enrolled through a virtual design. Cohort assignment in the prospective study relied on participant-reported clinical history from a screening survey and a study questionnaire. Recovered participants in ImmuneRACE Cohort 3 were defined as having two consecutive negative NP/OP PCR tests, clearance from a healthcare professional, or resolution of symptoms. Mobile phlebotomists in the prospective study collected whole blood, serum and a nasopharyngeal or oropharyngeal swab from every participant. Prospective study participants could optionally give additional blood draws and questionnaires over a roughly two-month period. Prospective study blood samples were shipped either frozen or at room temperature before DNA extraction. TCRbeta CDR3 regions were amplified from genomic DNA by means of the immunoSEQ Assay, a bias-controlled multiplex PCR. The paper's data handling went like this. Within the assay, amplification of reference gene primers was used to estimate how many nucleated cells each sample contained. To quantify the absolute abundance of each unique TCRbeta CDR3 rearrangement, sequence reads were collapsed and filtered. For each sample, productive Simpson clonality was calculated as the square root of Simpson's diversity index across productive rearrangements. The source is immuneACCESS, and TCRdb retained only in-frame sequences with V and J called. Part of the clones is not carried over; for the studies checked, unresolved V genes explain less than half of this, and the remainder is unexplained. That table is the source of V, J and clone size, and D and trimming were worked out from the DNA. Here the sample has 150,000 to 200,000 clones; about 84% occur a single time. The ten largest clones capture under 7% of the sample.

V is clipped by 1 base and J by 9 bases, and the sequence between their germline boundaries is 7 bases long. Via the germline V gene, CDR1 is SGHAT and CDR2 FQNNGV. CDR3 length: 12 amino acids, cysteine to phenylalanine. Of all the DNA, just the CDR3 is kept, 36 bases in frame from base 1. The sequence was collected from a man aged 35 to 55 who had recovered from COVID-19. Specimen: PBMCs or T cells enriched from blood (not recorded which). Recombination joined TRBV11-2 with TRBJ2-1; the D gene lacks a confident call. The nucleotide sequence reads TGTGCCAGCAGCTTAGGGTCCGGTGAGCAGTTCTTC. This sequence encodes CASSLGSGEQFF.